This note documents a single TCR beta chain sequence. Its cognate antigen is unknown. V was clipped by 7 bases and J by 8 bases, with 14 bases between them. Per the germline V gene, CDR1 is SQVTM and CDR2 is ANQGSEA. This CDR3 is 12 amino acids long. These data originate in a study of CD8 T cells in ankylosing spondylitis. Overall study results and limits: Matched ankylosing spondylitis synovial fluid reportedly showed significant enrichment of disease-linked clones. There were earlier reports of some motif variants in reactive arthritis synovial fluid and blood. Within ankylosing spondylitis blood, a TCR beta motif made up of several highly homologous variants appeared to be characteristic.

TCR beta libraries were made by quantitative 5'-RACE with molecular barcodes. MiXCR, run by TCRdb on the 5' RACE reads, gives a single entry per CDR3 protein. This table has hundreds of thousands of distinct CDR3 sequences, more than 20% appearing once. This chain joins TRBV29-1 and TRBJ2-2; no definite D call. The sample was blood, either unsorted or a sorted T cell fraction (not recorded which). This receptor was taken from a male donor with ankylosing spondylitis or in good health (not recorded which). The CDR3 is CSAEDRQGELFF. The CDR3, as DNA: TGCAGCGCCGAAGACCGACAAGGGGAGCTGTTTTTT.